The next 15 T cell receptor beta chains were all read from a single sample in a study of T cells expressing NK-cell markers (dated by TCRdb to about 2020). Library creation used 5' RACE. Sequenced using an Illumina HiSeq 2000. TCRdb reanalyzed the reads, keeping one entry per CDR3 protein sequence and omitting DNA. This sample's clone table shows 200,000 to 300,000 distinct CDR3 sequences. The ten largest clones capture 0.3% to 0.45% of the sample. Material: blood T cells: a sorted CD56 or NKG2C T cell subset, CD4+ or CD8+ T cells, or bulk PBMC T cells (not recorded which). The receptor set was obtained from a man between 18 and 35 years old in good health. Donor details come from another sample of the same person, matched by shared clones.

The chain carries TRBV20-1 and TRBJ2-1; TCRdb lists TRBD2, though no DNA is available to test this call. The CDR3 spans 15 residues. Germline assignment: CDR1 DFQATT and CDR2 SNEGSKA (reference sequence). The chain's CDR3 is CSVSPASGRVGEQFF.

The chain is built from TRBV11-2 and TRBJ1-2; with no DNA, the TCRdb D assignment of TRBD1 cannot be verified. This CDR3 is 16 amino acids long. Looked up from germline, CDR1 is SGHAT and CDR2 is FQNNGV. CDR3: CASSPRRQASRYGYTF.

V is TRBV12-3 or TRBV12-4 and J is TRBJ2-7; TCRdb gives TRBD2 as the D gene, but with no DNA this cannot be confirmed. CDR3 length equals 16 residues. CDR3: CASSLQLADSSYEQYF.

The chain has TRBV5-1 and TRBJ2-4; no DNA is available, so the TRBD1 call from TCRdb remains unchecked. The CDR3 runs 14 residues. Germline CDR1 is SGHRS and CDR2 is YFSETQ. Here the CDR3 reads CASSLDLQGNIQYF.

CDR3 in amino acids: CASSRTSGRTGQFF. The chain couples TRBV14 to TRBJ2-1; checking the TCRdb D call of TRBD2 is not possible without DNA. The V gene's germline CDR1 is SGHDN and CDR2 FVKESK. The CDR3 contains 14 residues. The whole variable domain, remainder taken from reference TRBV14 and TRBJ2-1, is EAGVTQFPSHSVIEKGQTVTLRCDPISGHDNLYWYRRVMGKEIKFLLHFVKESKQDESGMPNNRFLAERTGGTYSTLKVQPAELEDSGVYFCASSRTSGRTGQFFGPGTRLTVL.

The chain uses TRBV12-3 or TRBV12-4 and TRBJ2-2. This CDR3 comprises 14 residues. CDR3 amino acids: CASKIRGFPGELFF.

The chain joins TRBV12-3 or TRBV12-4 to TRBJ2-1; checking the TCRdb D call of TRBD1 is not possible without DNA. There are 16 residues in the CDR3. The chain's CDR3 is CASSSVQRTGGHEQFF.

J is TRBJ2-1 and V is TRBV7-2. The CDR3 consists of 14 residues. Germline CDR1 and CDR2: SGHTA and FQGNSA. The CDR3 region is CASSLGQGNNEQFF.

This rearrangement joins TRBV6-5 to TRBJ2-1; TCRdb returns TRBD1, unconfirmable since there is no DNA. Germline V gene sequence: CDR1 MNHEY, CDR2 SVGAGI. The CDR3 spans 15 residues. The CDR3 spells CASRLMGADFNEQFF.

The chain couples TRBV19 to TRBJ2-4; TCRdb names TRBD2, which stays unverified in the absence of DNA. The germline V gene encodes CDR1 LNHDA and CDR2 SQIVND (reference sequence). The CDR3 sequence is 15 residues long. The CDR3 protein is CASSIRGGNKNIQYF. The variable domain in full, completed from reference TRBV19 and TRBJ2-4, reads DGGITQSPKYLFRKEGQNVTLSCEQNLNHDAMYWYRQDPGQGLRLIYYSQIVNDFQKGDIAEGYSVSREKKESFPLTVTSAQKNPTAFYLCASSIRGGNKNIQYFGAGTRLSVL.

CDR3 sequence: CASSLFLGGTTNEKLFF. The chain employs TRBV7-2 and TRBJ1-4; absent DNA, TCRdb's TRBD1 call cannot be checked. Germline V gives CDR1 SGHTA, CDR2 FQGNSA. The CDR3 sequence is 17 residues long.

The chain couples TRBV11-1 to TRBJ2-1. Germline V gives CDR1 SGHAT, CDR2 FQDESV (reference sequence). This CDR3 comprises 11 residues. This chain's CDR3 is CASSISNEQFF.

The rearrangement uses TRBV5-1 and TRBJ2-5. CDR1 SGHRS and CDR2 YFSETQ come from the germline V gene. The length of the CDR3 is 11 residues. The CDR3: CASSSQETQYF.

The genes are TRBV7-9 and TRBJ2-1; TCRdb outputs TRBD2, but without DNA this stays unchecked. The CDR3 is made up of 16 amino acids. Germline lookup yields CDR1 SEHNR and CDR2 FQNEAQ (reference sequence). CDR3: CASSPLAGRGDNEQFF.

The rearrangement uses TRBV6-5 and TRBJ2-1. Germline CDR1 MNHEY, CDR2 SVGAGI. The CDR3 contains 12 residues. This CDR3 reads CASSYPGFEQFF.